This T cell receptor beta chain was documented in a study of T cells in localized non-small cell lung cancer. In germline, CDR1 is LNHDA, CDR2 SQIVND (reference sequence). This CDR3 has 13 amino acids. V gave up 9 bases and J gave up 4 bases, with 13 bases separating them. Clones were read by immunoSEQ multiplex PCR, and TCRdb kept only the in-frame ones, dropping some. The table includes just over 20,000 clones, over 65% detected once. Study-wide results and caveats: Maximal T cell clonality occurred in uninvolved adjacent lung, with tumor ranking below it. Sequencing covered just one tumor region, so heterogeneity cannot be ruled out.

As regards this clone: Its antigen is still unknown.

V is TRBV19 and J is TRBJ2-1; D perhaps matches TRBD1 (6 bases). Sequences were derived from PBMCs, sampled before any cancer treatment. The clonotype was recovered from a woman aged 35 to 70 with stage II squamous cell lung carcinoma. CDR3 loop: CASWDTDYNEQFF. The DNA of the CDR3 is TGTGCCAGCTGGGACACGGATTACAATGAGCAGTTCTTC.